A selection of T cell receptor beta chains follows, all from one sample in a study of cytomegalovirus exposure and HLA in healthy donors. The repertoire was sequenced with immunoSEQ multiplex PCR; TCRdb's copy has only in-frame clones and lacks some. This table has about 150,000 clones, 80% appearing once. The source material was PBMCs. These receptors were obtained from a woman aged 40 to 55 in good health and CMV-seronegative. Both conserved end residues are part of each CDR3. Each record gives: V gene, D gene, clone size, J gene, CDR3 DNA, CDR3 protein. A D gene is named only where the DNA matches it firmly. The size of a clone is reported for some rows only, either as once, few or many, or as a class for expanded clones.

V gene: TRBV2
D gene: NA
clone size: NA
J gene: TRBJ2-7
CDR3 DNA: TGTGCCAGCAGTGTACAGGGTGGTTACGAGCAGTACTTC
CDR3 protein: CASSVQGGYEQYF

V gene: TRBV6-1
D gene: NA
clone size: NA
J gene: TRBJ2-1
CDR3 DNA: TGTGCCAGCTGTAGCAGTAGCTCCTACAATGAGCAGTTCTTC
CDR3 protein: CASCSSSSYNEQFF

V gene: TRBV27
D gene: TRBD1
clone size: NA
J gene: TRBJ1-1
CDR3 DNA: TGTGCCAGCAGTCCACGACAGGGTAACACTGAAGCTTTCTTT
CDR3 protein: CASSPRQGNTEAFF

V gene: TRBV6-5
D gene: NA
clone size: NA
J gene: TRBJ1-3
CDR3 DNA: TGTGCCAGCAGCAGGTGGGCTGGAAACACCATATATTTT
CDR3 protein: CASSRWAGNTIYF

V gene: TRBV11-3
D gene: TRBD1
clone size: NA
J gene: TRBJ1-2
CDR3 DNA: TGTGCCAGCAGCTCTACAGGGGACGTCCTTAACTATGGCTACACCTTC
CDR3 protein: CASSSTGDVLNYGYTF

V gene: TRBV20-1
D gene: NA
clone size: NA
J gene: TRBJ1-1
CDR3 DNA: TGCAGTGCTAGCGGGGTGACTGAAGCTTTCTTT
CDR3 protein: CSASGVTEAFF

V gene: TRBV28
D gene: NA
clone size: NA
J gene: TRBJ2-5
CDR3 DNA: TGTGCCAGCAGTATGGCTCCTGGGACCCAGTACTTC
CDR3 protein: CASSMAPGTQYF

V gene: TRBV5-1
D gene: NA
clone size: NA
J gene: TRBJ1-2
CDR3 DNA: TGCGCCAGCAGCCTGGACGGTTCTGAGTGGTATGGCTACACCTTC
CDR3 protein: CASSLDGSEWYGYTF

V gene: TRBV6-1
D gene: NA
clone size: NA
J gene: TRBJ2-5
CDR3 DNA: TGTGCCAGCAGTGAAGGAGGGTTGGGGACCCAGTACTTC
CDR3 protein: CASSEGGLGTQYF

V gene: TRBV6-1
D gene: NA
clone size: NA
J gene: TRBJ2-4
CDR3 DNA: TGTGCCAGCAGTGAATATACCAAACTTGTAAGTCAGTACTTC
CDR3 protein: CASSEYTKLVSQYF

V gene: TRBV28
D gene: NA
clone size: NA
J gene: TRBJ2-7
CDR3 DNA: TGTGCCAGCAGTTTAAACCGACTCTACGAGCAGTACTTC
CDR3 protein: CASSLNRLYEQYF

V gene: TRBV2
D gene: TRBD1
clone size: NA
J gene: TRBJ2-1
CDR3 DNA: TGTGCCAGCAGTAGAGACAGGGACGGGGAGCAGTTCTTC
CDR3 protein: CASSRDRDGEQFF

V gene: TRBV11-2
D gene: TRBD1
clone size: many
J gene: TRBJ1-1
CDR3 DNA: TGTGCCAGCAGCTTGAAGTTCACAGGGGTAGCAAACGACAAAGCTTTCTTT
CDR3 protein: CASSLKFTGVANDKAFF

V gene: TRBV6-5
D gene: NA
clone size: NA
J gene: TRBJ1-1
CDR3 DNA: TGTGCCAGCAGCCGAACTGAGAACACTGAAGCTTTCTTT
CDR3 protein: CASSRTENTEAFF

V gene: TRBV28
D gene: TRBD2
clone size: NA
J gene: TRBJ2-1
CDR3 DNA: TGTGCCGCGGGGGGCCGAGGTTACAATGAGCAGTTCTTC
CDR3 protein: CAAGGRGYNEQFF

V gene: TRBV4-1
D gene: NA
clone size: few
J gene: TRBJ1-1
CDR3 DNA: TGCGCCAGCAGCCAACGGGGGGGCAGATCCACTGAAGCTTTCTTT
CDR3 protein: CASSQRGGRSTEAFF

V gene: TRBV7-2
D gene: TRBD2
clone size: NA
J gene: TRBJ2-7
CDR3 DNA: TGTGCCAGCAGCTCAGCGGGGGGGAATTGGTACGAGCAGTACTTC
CDR3 protein: CASSSAGGNWYEQYF

V gene: TRBV5-6
D gene: NA
clone size: NA
J gene: TRBJ1-2
CDR3 DNA: TGTGCCAGCAGCTTGCAGGGTGGTTTCGGCTACACCTTC
CDR3 protein: CASSLQGGFGYTF

V gene: TRBV19
D gene: TRBD1
clone size: NA
J gene: TRBJ1-2
CDR3 DNA: TGTGCCAGTAGCCTCGACAGGGGAGGCCATATAATTGGCTACACCTTC
CDR3 protein: CASSLDRGGHIIGYTF

V gene: TRBV7-2
D gene: NA
clone size: NA
J gene: TRBJ2-3
CDR3 DNA: TGTGCCAGCAGCTTGAACAGGGTTACAGATACGCAGTATTTT
CDR3 protein: CASSLNRVTDTQYF

V gene: TRBV15
D gene: TRBD2
clone size: NA
J gene: TRBJ2-1
CDR3 DNA: TGTGCCACCAGCAAGGCCGGGACTAGAGTGAATGAGCAGTTCTTC
CDR3 protein: CATSKAGTRVNEQFF

V gene: TRBV6-1
D gene: NA
clone size: NA
J gene: TRBJ1-1
CDR3 DNA: TGTGCCAGCCGCACGCTATCCGTCATGAACACTGAAGCTTTCTTT
CDR3 protein: CASRTLSVMNTEAFF

V gene: TRBV19
D gene: NA
clone size: NA
J gene: TRBJ2-5
CDR3 DNA: TGTGCCAGTAGTATAGAACAGGGCCACCAAGAGACCCAGTACTTC
CDR3 protein: CASSIEQGHQETQYF

V gene: TRBV7-2
D gene: TRBD1
clone size: NA
J gene: TRBJ2-5
CDR3 DNA: TGTGCCAGCAGCTTAGAAGGCAGGGGGGAGACCCAGTACTTC
CDR3 protein: CASSLEGRGETQYF

V gene: TRBV2
D gene: TRBD1
clone size: NA
J gene: TRBJ1-4
CDR3 DNA: TGTGCCAGCAGCTACAGGGGATCTAATGAAAAACTGTTTTTT
CDR3 protein: CASSYRGSNEKLFF

V gene: TRBV5-5
D gene: NA
clone size: many
J gene: TRBJ2-7
CDR3 DNA: TGTGCCAGCAGCCCGAGCCGGGGCTACGAGCAGTACTTC
CDR3 protein: CASSPSRGYEQYF

V gene: TRBV7-9
D gene: TRBD2
clone size: few
J gene: TRBJ2-5
CDR3 DNA: TGTGCCAGCAGCTCGAGACTAGCACCAGGGGAGACCCAGTACTTC
CDR3 protein: CASSSRLAPGETQYF

V gene: TRBV7-8
D gene: TRBD2
clone size: NA
J gene: TRBJ2-7
CDR3 DNA: TGTGCCAGCAGCTTAGGGACTAGCGGGAGTTACGAGCAGTACTTC
CDR3 protein: CASSLGTSGSYEQYF

V gene: TRBV28
D gene: TRBD1
clone size: NA
J gene: TRBJ1-2
CDR3 DNA: TGTGCCAGCAGTACCAGGGACAGGGCGTATGGCTACACCTTC
CDR3 protein: CASSTRDRAYGYTF

V gene: TRBV27
D gene: TRBD2
clone size: NA
J gene: TRBJ2-3
CDR3 DNA: TGTGCCAGCAGTACGGGACTAGCGGGAATCACAGATACGCAGTATTTT
CDR3 protein: CASSTGLAGITDTQYF

V gene: TRBV5-1
D gene: TRBD1
clone size: NA
J gene: TRBJ1-1
CDR3 DNA: TGCGCCAGCAGCTTGGGGACAGGGGCTACTGAAGCTTTCTTT
CDR3 protein: CASSLGTGATEAFF

V gene: TRBV13
D gene: NA
clone size: NA
J gene: TRBJ2-1
CDR3 DNA: TGTGCCAGCAGCTTAGTCGACGGGAGCTCCTACAATGAGCAGTTCTTC
CDR3 protein: CASSLVDGSSYNEQFF

V gene: TRBV28
D gene: TRBD1
clone size: NA
J gene: TRBJ1-2
CDR3 DNA: TGTGCCAGCGGCCCCTCGAGGGGGCCTACTAACTATGGCTACACCTTC
CDR3 protein: CASGPSRGPTNYGYTF

V gene: TRBV19
D gene: TRBD2
clone size: NA
J gene: TRBJ2-1
CDR3 DNA: TGTGCCAGTAGTTCCCCTAGCGGACTCTCCTACAATGAGCAGTTCTTC
CDR3 protein: CASSSPSGLSYNEQFF

V gene: TRBV28
D gene: TRBD1
clone size: once
J gene: TRBJ1-2
CDR3 DNA: TGTGCCAGCAGTAGCAGGACAGGGGTCGGGGCCGTTGGCTACACCTTC
CDR3 protein: CASSSRTGVGAVGYTF

V gene: TRBV7-3
D gene: NA
clone size: NA
J gene: TRBJ2-3
CDR3 DNA: TGTGCCAGCAGCTCCGCGCCTATGGATACGCAGTATTTT
CDR3 protein: CASSSAPMDTQYF

V gene: TRBV19
D gene: TRBD1
clone size: NA
J gene: TRBJ2-1
CDR3 DNA: TGTGCCAGTAGCCTCACACAGGGGATCGGTTACAATGAGCAGTTCTTC
CDR3 protein: CASSLTQGIGYNEQFF

V gene: TRBV7-2
D gene: NA
clone size: once
J gene: TRBJ1-3
CDR3 DNA: TGTGCCAGCAGCTTAGACAGCTCTGGAAACACCATATATTTT
CDR3 protein: CASSLDSSGNTIYF

V gene: TRBV18
D gene: NA
clone size: NA
J gene: TRBJ2-1
CDR3 DNA: TGTGCCAGCTCACAGGCTAGTGATGAGCAGTTCTTC
CDR3 protein: CASSQASDEQFF

V gene: TRBV21-1
D gene: NA
clone size: NA
J gene: TRBJ1-1
CDR3 DNA: TGTGCCAGCAGCAATTGGGACAGGGTTTTTGGAGGCGCTGAAGCTTTCTTT
CDR3 protein: CASSNWDRVFGGAEAFF

V gene: TRBV11-2
D gene: NA
clone size: NA
J gene: TRBJ2-1
CDR3 DNA: TGTGCCAGCAGCTTAATTTTGAGGCTAGTCTACAATGAGCAGTTCTTC
CDR3 protein: CASSLILRLVYNEQFF

V gene: TRBV27
D gene: NA
clone size: NA
J gene: TRBJ2-6
CDR3 DNA: TGTGCCAGCAGTCAACAAACAGGGAACCTCTGGGCCAACGTCCTGACTTTC
CDR3 protein: CASSQQTGNLWANVLTF

V gene: TRBV15
D gene: TRBD1
clone size: medium-sized
J gene: TRBJ2-3
CDR3 DNA: TGTGCCACCAGCAGCCGGGACAGTAGCACAGATACGCAGTATTTT
CDR3 protein: CATSSRDSSTDTQYF

V gene: TRBV29-1
D gene: NA
clone size: once
J gene: TRBJ1-1
CDR3 DNA: TGCAGCGTTGAAGAGGGGGGGAACACTGAAGCTTTCTTT
CDR3 protein: CSVEEGGNTEAFF

V gene: TRBV28
D gene: TRBD1
clone size: NA
J gene: TRBJ2-7
CDR3 DNA: TGTGCCAGCAGTCGGTCTGGACAGGGGGTTTACGAGCAGTACTTC
CDR3 protein: CASSRSGQGVYEQYF

V gene: TRBV7-2
D gene: TRBD1
clone size: NA
J gene: TRBJ2-6
CDR3 DNA: TGTGCCAGCACCCGGGACAGAAAGGCAGGGGCCAACGTCCTGACTTTC
CDR3 protein: CASTRDRKAGANVLTF

V gene: TRBV7-6
D gene: TRBD2
clone size: NA
J gene: TRBJ2-1
CDR3 DNA: TGTGCCAGCAGCTTGCTACCCCGGTTTACTAGCGAGGGCACCAATGAGCAGTTCTTC
CDR3 protein: CASSLLPRFTSEGTNEQFF

V gene: TRBV7-8
D gene: NA
clone size: NA
J gene: TRBJ2-3
CDR3 DNA: TGTGCCAGCAGCCTCCGTCCACCCGAGTGGCGGGAAACAGATACGCAGTATTTT
CDR3 protein: CASSLRPPEWRETDTQYF

V gene: TRBV7-3
D gene: TRBD2
clone size: few
J gene: TRBJ2-1
CDR3 DNA: TGTGCCAGCAGCTTAGGCGGGGGTTACAATGAGCAGTTCTTC
CDR3 protein: CASSLGGGYNEQFF

V gene: TRBV4-2
D gene: TRBD2
clone size: NA
J gene: TRBJ2-3
CDR3 DNA: TGTGCCAGCAGCCAAGATCTAACTAGCGGGGGTAGCACAGATACGCAGTATTTT
CDR3 protein: CASSQDLTSGGSTDTQYF

V gene: TRBV15
D gene: TRBD1
clone size: few
J gene: TRBJ2-7
CDR3 DNA: TGTGCCACCGGACAGGGGGGTACCTACGAGCAGTACTTC
CDR3 protein: CATGQGGTYEQYF

V gene: TRBV4-1
D gene: NA
clone size: few
J gene: TRBJ1-1
CDR3 DNA: TGCGCCAGCAGCCTCCAGTGGGCGCGGGCTCACGAAGCTTTCTTT
CDR3 protein: CASSLQWARAHEAFF

V gene: TRBV7-2
D gene: NA
clone size: NA
J gene: TRBJ1-3
CDR3 DNA: TGTGCCAGCAGCACATGGCACTCAGGCGTTTACACCATATATTTT
CDR3 protein: CASSTWHSGVYTIYF